These 10 T cell receptor beta chains were all obtained from the same sample, sequenced in a study of memory CD4+ T cells and cytomegalovirus serostatus. The sort gate was single viable CD3+CD4+CD8-CD45RO+ cells for memory CD4+ T cells. Some clones are missing from TCRdb's copy, which holds only in-frame ones; the method was immunoSEQ multiplex PCR. The sample holds about 61,000 clones, around 86% seen once. The sequencing input was memory CD4+ T cells from blood. These receptor sequences come from an adult in good health and CMV-seronegative.

The V and J genes are TRBV19 and TRBJ2-5; 11 nucleotides align to TRBD1. The germline V gene has CDR1 LNHDA and CDR2 SQIVND (reference sequence). The ends lost 3 bases at V and 5 bases at J; junction bases unmatched: 2. The CDR3 extends over 14 amino acids. The CDR3 reads CASSIGQGAETQYF. The CDR3 DNA reads TGTGCCAGTAGTATTGGACAGGGGGCCGAGACCCAGTACTTC.

The table lists this clone with a count of one. The gene calls are TRBV10-3 and TRBJ1-1; 7 nucleotides line up with TRBD1. Germline loops: CDR1 ENHRY, CDR2 SYGVKD. The J segment lost 11 bases and the V segment lost 2 bases, leaving 8 bases of the junction unmatched. The CDR3 totals 13 residues. CDR3 nucleotides: TGTGCCATCAGTGAGAGTCCGGGACAGAGGGCTTTCTTT. Amino acid sequence: CAISESPGQRAFF.

V usage is TRBV2 and J usage is TRBJ1-6; D possibly corresponds to TRBD1 (5 bases). The germline CDR1 and CDR2 sequences are SNHLY and FYNNEI. The CDR3 runs to 12 residues. Trimming removed 6 bases at V and 9 bases at J, with 9 bases between. CDR3 sequence: CASRGVGSPLHF. The CDR3 DNA is TGTGCCAGCAGAGGGGTTGGTTCACCCCTCCACTTT.

The rearrangement uses TRBV19 and TRBJ1-1, with 7 bases identical to TRBD1. The junction had 14 bases not matched to a gene; V was cut back by 3 bases and J by 7 bases. The CDR3 contains 16 residues. CDR1 is LNHDA, CDR2 SQIVND, per germline (reference sequence). The DNA of the CDR3 is TGTGCCAGTAGTATCGGGGCCATAGAGGGGGCGGATGAAGCTTTCTTT. Its protein product is CASSIGAIEGADEAFF.

This clone was seen only once. This chain joins TRBV10-3 and TRBJ2-1, with D perhaps matching TRBD2 (7 bases). The CDR3 contains 15 residues. CDR1 is ENHRY and CDR2 is SYGVKD in the germline V gene. Between the trimmed V and J ends, which lost 8 bases and 8 bases, there was a span of 22 bases. CDR3 DNA: TGTGCCATCGCCCTGAGAGGGGGGGATTTCGATGAGCAGTTCTTC. Amino acids: CAIALRGGDFDEQFF.

Worth noting for this clone: Other DNA sequences in the sample encode the same CDR3. The chain joins TRBV6-5 to TRBJ1-4; D uncertain. Germline V lookup: CDR1 MNHEY, CDR2 SVGAGI. V was pared by 9 bases and J by 0 bases, with 11 bases between. This CDR3 region has 14 residues. Here the CDR3 reads CASRGLATNEKLFF. The CDR3, as DNA: TGTGCCAGTAGAGGGCTGGCAACTAATGAAAAACTGTTTTTT.

V is TRBV6-5 and J is TRBJ1-6; 7 bases agree with TRBD1. V was clipped by 4 bases and J by 10 bases; unmatched bases: 7. This CDR3 is built from 14 residues. Germline lookup yields CDR1 MNHEY and CDR2 SVGAGI. CDR3 amino acids: CASSSPTGNSPLHF. CDR3 sequence (DNA): TGTGCCAGCAGTTCCCCGACAGGGAACTCACCCCTCCACTTT.

This sequence joins TRBV6-6 and TRBJ2-7; TRBD1 aligns across 10 bases. V gave up 6 bases and J gave up 4 bases; unmatched junction bases: 6. Germline assignment: CDR1 MNHNY and CDR2 SVGAGI (reference sequence). The CDR3 is 14 amino acids. The CDR3 nucleotides read TGTGCCAGCAGCCTCGACAGGGGGCGTTACGAGCAGTACTTC. This codes for CASSLDRGRYEQYF.

This chain links TRBV19 with TRBJ1-2, with a possible D match to TRBD1 (5 bases). This CDR3 is built from 14 residues. The V gene lost 5 bases and the J gene lost 3 bases, with 13 bases spanning the gap. Per germline, CDR1 LNHDA and CDR2 SQIVND (reference sequence). In DNA form, the CDR3 reads TGTGCCAGTAGTCCCCAAGGAGGGGACTATGGCTACACCTTC. This gives the protein CASSPQGGDYGYTF.

The V and J genes are TRBV19 and TRBJ1-1; TRBD1 matches 8 bases. CDR1 LNHDA and CDR2 SQIVND come from the germline V gene (reference sequence). V shed 5 bases, J shed 2 bases, and the junction held 1 base outside the gene matches. This CDR3 contains 13 residues. The CDR3 spells CASSGQGNTEAFF. CDR3 bases: TGTGCCAGTAGTGGACAGGGTAACACTGAAGCTTTCTTT.